This TCR beta chain comes out of a study of shared clonotypes between healthy human individuals. Study results and limitations: What naive subsets generally showed was a larger estimated richness than memory subsets showed.

Division of CD4+ cells produced a CD45RA+ naive subset and a CD45RA-negative memory subset. Deep level was the assay's run setting. TCRdb's copy holds only in-frame clones and misses some; the assay was immunoSEQ multiplex PCR. The table records about 2.4 million clones, 93% of them present only once. To note about this clone: The target antigen is unknown. Other nucleotide sequences in the sample specify the same CDR3.

The CDR3 length is 14 residues. Germline CDR1 MNHEY, CDR2 SVGAGI. V was pared by 3 bases and J by 2 bases, with 8 bases between. The rearrangement links TRBV6-5 to TRBJ1-5, with D maybe TRBD1 (6 bases). The sequenced sample was naive CD4+ T cells from PBMCs. Subset noted: CD45RA+ positively selected. The origin of this receptor is a man in his late teens or twenties in good health. Some clones in this sample may be carry-over from other donors' samples. The chain's CDR3 is CASSYNRGNQPQHF. CDR3 DNA sequence: TGTGCCAGCAGTTATAACAGGGGCAATCAGCCCCAGCATTTT.